The 31 T cell receptor beta chains listed next were all sequenced from one sample in a study of beta chain features in type 1 diabetes. All of the isolated RNA was reverse transcribed, so expressed TCRB transcripts were sequenced. Generated by immunoSEQ multiplex PCR, the TCRdb table keeps only in-frame clones and is missing some. The sample has 130,000 or so clones; 9% to 10% are singletons. The sequencing sample was made of central memory CD4+ T cells from blood. The receptors were gathered from a woman aged 35 to 49 in good health.

This clone has just a few counts. The rearrangement links TRBV5-6 to TRBJ2-7; perhaps TRBD1 as D (6 bases). Trimming removed 3 bases from V and 0 bases from J, with 13 bases in between. The CDR3 has 15 amino acids. Germline CDR1 and CDR2: SGHDT and YYEEEE. The CDR3 coding sequence is TGTGCCAGCAGCTCGTGGACAGCCGTCTCCTACGAGCAGTACTTC. It is translated as CASSSWTAVSYEQYF. The entire variable domain, with the rest obtained from reference TRBV5-6 and TRBJ2-7, is as follows: DAGVTQSPTHLIKTRGQQVTLRCSPKSGHDTVSWYQQALGQGPQFIFQYYEEEERQRGNFPDRFSGHQFPNYSSELNVNALLLGDSALYLCASSSWTAVSYEQYFGPGTRLTVT.

By share, this clone ranks as medium-sized. This sequence joins TRBV21-1 and TRBJ2-7; TRBD1 was called by the table and not checked on the DNA. TRBV21-1 is reported as a pseudogene. The CDR3 extends over 16 amino acids. The CDR3 sequence: CASSKVRDRVLYEQYF. CDR3 DNA: TGTGCCAGCAGCAAAGTAAGGGACAGGGTACTCTACGAGCAGTACTTC.

This clone was counted between two and nine times. The chain links TRBV6-6 to TRBJ2-3; 9 bases line up with TRBD2. The germline CDR1 and CDR2 sequences are MNHNY and SVGAGI (reference sequence). The CDR3 is made up of 15 amino acids. The V and J ends lost 6 bases and 4 bases, in that order; junction bases with no gene match: 8. DNA for the CDR3: TGTGCCAGCAGCCTAGCGGGGCTGGGGGCAGATACGCAGTATTTT. Its protein product is CASSLAGLGADTQYF.

The chain recombines TRBV6-5 with TRBJ1-2; the D is unclear. The germline gives CDR1 MNHEY, CDR2 SVGAGI. V was shortened by 7 bases and J by 4 bases, with 13 bases between the two germline ends. CDR3 length: 13 amino acids. This CDR3 is CASTRGFGYGYTF. Here the CDR3 DNA reads TGTGCCAGCACCCGAGGGTTCGGCTATGGCTACACCTTC.

The chain uses TRBV21-1 and TRBJ2-3; the table gives TRBD2 as D, unverified against the DNA. TRBV21-1 counts as a pseudogene. The CDR3 is made up of 15 amino acids. The CDR3 DNA reads as TGTGCCAGGACTAGGCATCCGCAAAGCACAGATACGCAGTATTTT. It encodes CARTRHPQSTDTQYF.

The chain links TRBV5-8 to TRBJ2-7; 7 bases are shared with TRBD1. With 2 bases clipped from V and 0 bases from J, the junction kept 2 bases outside the gene matches. Per the germline V gene, CDR1 is SGHTS and CDR2 is YDEGEE. The CDR3 runs to 14 residues. CDR3 nucleotide sequence: TGTGCCAGCAGCTTCGGGACAGACTCCTACGAGCAGTACTTC. Translated, it gives CASSFGTDSYEQYF.

The table lists this clone with a few counts. The J gene is TRBJ2-4, the V gene TRBV4-2; 9 bases match TRBD2. Looked up from germline, CDR1 is LGHNA and CDR2 is YNFKEQ. Trimming removed 6 bases from V and 8 bases from J; junction bases left unmatched: 11. The CDR3 contains 15 residues. DNA of the CDR3: TGTGCCAGCAGAGAGGGCGGGGGGGCTAAATACATTCAGTACTTC. Its translation is CASREGGGAKYIQYF.

V is TRBV19 and J is TRBJ1-1; 7 bases are shared with TRBD1. CDR1 and CDR2 from the germline V gene are LNHDA and SQIVND (reference sequence). CDR3 length equals 13 residues. With 7 bases clipped from V and 8 bases from J, the junction kept 10 bases outside the gene matches. The CDR3 bases are TGTGCCAGTAATTCACAGGGGCGGATGGAAGCTTTCTTT. Translating it yields CASNSQGRMEAFF.

Ten or more counts support this clone. Other DNA variants within this sample encode the same CDR3. The chain links TRBV5-4 to TRBJ2-5; TRBD2 agrees at 11 bases. Trimming removed 3 bases from V and 2 bases from J; junction bases left unmatched: 0. The V gene's germline CDR1 is SGHNT and CDR2 YYREEE (reference sequence). CDR3 size: 14 residues. The CDR3 DNA is TGTGCCAGCAGCTCTAGCGGGGGGCAAGAGACCCAGTACTTC. It translates to CASSSSGGQETQYF.

The V gene is TRBV15, the J gene TRBJ2-1, with TRBD2 matching 8 bases. J gave up 9 bases and V 5 bases, and 3 bases lay outside the gene matches. There are 12 residues in the CDR3. Per germline, CDR1 LNHNV and CDR2 YYDKDF (reference sequence). In nucleotides, the CDR3 is TGTGCCACCAGCCCCCGGGAGGGTGAGCAGTTCTTC. Amino acids: CATSPREGEQFF.

The gene calls are TRBV5-1 and TRBJ2-1; 9 bases align to TRBD2. Germline assignment: CDR1 SGHRS and CDR2 YFSETQ. The CDR3 loop spans 16 amino acids. V dropped 4 bases and J dropped 1; count of bases not matched to a gene: 6. The CDR3 sequence is CASSPGTSPSYNEQFF. The DNA for the CDR3 is TGCGCCAGCAGCCCGGGGACTAGCCCGTCCTACAATGAGCAGTTCTTC.

This clone was seen a few times. The chain recombines TRBV10-1 with TRBJ2-3, with D perhaps matching TRBD2 (5 bases). Deletions cut 3 bases from V and 2 bases from J, with 18 bases between. The CDR3 length is 17 residues. Germline V gene lookup returns CDR1 WNHNN and CDR2 SYGVQD (reference sequence). In DNA form, the CDR3 reads TGCGCCAGCAGTGAATCAAACGTCGGGGTGAACACAGATACGCAGTATTTT. It codes for CASSESNVGVNTDTQYF.

The chain combines TRBV9 with TRBJ2-5; 10 bases fit TRBD2. The V and J ends lost 3 bases and 7 bases, in that order; junction bases with no gene match: 9. There are 15 residues in the CDR3. Germline values: CDR1 SGDLS, CDR2 YYNGEE. CDR3 sequence reads: CASSAIAGGTGTQYF. In DNA, the CDR3 is TGTGCCAGCAGCGCCATAGCGGGGGGCACAGGGACCCAGTACTTC.

The rearrangement joins TRBV7-8 to TRBJ2-7; D is uncertain. The CDR3 totals 12 residues. Germline V gene lookup returns CDR1 SGHVS and CDR2 FQNEAQ. V was cut by 5 bases and J by 4 bases, with 9 bases left in between. The CDR3 region is CASSPLGYEQYF. DNA of the CDR3: TGTGCCAGCAGCCCGCTAGGTTACGAGCAGTACTTC.

This clone was counted between two and nine times. V gene TRBV7-2 combines with J gene TRBJ2-5; D unresolved. The CDR3 has 11 amino acids. Trimming removed 8 bases at V and 10 bases at J, with 14 bases between. Germline values: CDR1 SGHTA, CDR2 FQGNSA. The CDR3: CASGVQFGQYF. CDR3 DNA sequence: TGTGCCAGCGGCGTACAGTTCGGCCAGTACTTC.

The rearrangement links TRBV28 to TRBJ2-7, with D possibly matching TRBD1 (5 bases). Germline V lookup: CDR1 MDHEN, CDR2 SYDVKM. The CDR3 totals 13 residues. V was clipped by 10 bases and J by 4 bases, with 17 bases between them. The chain's CDR3 is CANVQVLRYEQYF. CDR3 coding DNA: TGTGCCAACGTACAGGTTTTGCGATACGAGCAGTACTTC.

This clone was counted between two and nine times. The chain couples TRBV7-8 to TRBJ1-1; D gene unclear. The CDR3 length is 16 residues. Germline CDR1 SGHVS, CDR2 FQNEAQ. Trimming pared 5 bases from V and 1 base from J, leaving 17 bases between. CDR3 residues: CASSPRQGRGNTEAFF. The CDR3 coding sequence is TGTGCCAGCAGCCCAAGGCAAGGCCGCGGGAACACTGAAGCTTTCTTT.

This clone was recorded a few times. V gene TRBV5-6 combines with J gene TRBJ2-1; TRBD2 aligns across 8 bases. This CDR3 has 16 amino acids. Germline loops: CDR1 SGHDT, CDR2 YYEEEE. V shed 4 bases, J shed 3 bases, and the junction held 9 bases outside the gene matches. CDR3 coding DNA: TGTGCCAGCAGCCCGGACGGGGGGGCAATCTACAATGAGCAGTTCTTC. It translates to CASSPDGGAIYNEQFF.

In this sample, this clone turned up a few times. This chain uses TRBV7-2 with TRBJ2-3; 11 bases fit TRBD2. J was trimmed by 4 bases and V by 3 bases; bases with no gene match: 6. Germline V gene data show CDR1 as SGHTA and CDR2 as FQGNSA. The CDR3 length is 16 residues. For the CDR3, the DNA is TGTGCCAGCAGCTTGGAGCTAGCGGGGGGCCCAGATACGCAGTATTTT. Translated, it gives CASSLELAGGPDTQYF.

This clone was counted between two and nine times. The chain recombines TRBV9 with TRBJ2-3, with a possible D match to TRBD1 (5 bases). The CDR3 is made up of 15 amino acids. V was pared by 1 base and J by 0 bases, with 9 bases between. CDR1 and CDR2 (germline): SGDLS, YYNGEE. The CDR3 here is CASSVQGHSTDTQYF. DNA for the CDR3: TGTGCCAGCAGCGTACAGGGTCATAGCACAGATACGCAGTATTTT.

This chain uses TRBV6-6 with TRBJ1-1, with a possible D match to TRBD1 (6 bases). This CDR3 comprises 15 residues. Germline V gene lookup returns CDR1 MNHNY and CDR2 SVGAGI (reference sequence). Trimming left V 4 bases short and J 0 bases short, with 12 bases between. The CDR3 DNA sequence: TGTGCCAGCAGTTTTCAGACAGGCGTGAACACTGAAGCTTTCTTT. As protein: CASSFQTGVNTEAFF.

In this sample, this clone turned up a few times. The rearrangement joins TRBV11-2 to TRBJ2-7; a possible D gene is TRBD2 (6 bases). Per the germline V gene, CDR1 is SGHAT and CDR2 is FQNNGV. Trimming shortened V by 5 bases and J by 4 bases, and 21 bases separated the two germline ends. This CDR3 comprises 16 residues. Written as DNA, the CDR3 is TGTGCCAGCAGCCGTCTATGGGGGGATGTTTTGTACGAGCAGTACTTC. Protein product: CASSRLWGDVLYEQYF.

The V and J genes are TRBV2 and TRBJ1-6; D might be TRBD1 (5 bases). The CDR3 contains 13 residues. Trimming took 4 bases from V and 9 from J, leaving 10 bases between them. Germline V CDR1 and CDR2: SNHLY, FYNNEI. CDR3 sequence reads: CASSVAGGSPLHF. CDR3 DNA sequence: TGTGCCAGCAGTGTGGCGGGGGGTTCACCCCTCCACTTT.

This clone has ten or more counts. V is TRBV4-3 and J is TRBJ2-5, with TRBD1 identical over 8 bases. The CDR3 covers 15 residues. The germline CDR1 and CDR2 sequences are LGHNA and YSLEER. V was pared by 4 bases and J by 5 bases, with 9 bases of the junction left unmatched. This chain's CDR3 is CASSRNVGQGETQYF. DNA for the CDR3: TGCGCCAGCAGCCGGAACGTTGGACAGGGTGAGACCCAGTACTTC.

This clone was seen repeatedly, ten times or more. The chain employs TRBV6-6 and TRBJ2-2; unclear D gene. CDR3 size: 13 residues. The germline gives CDR1 MNHNY, CDR2 SVGAGI (reference sequence). The V gene lost 4 bases and the J gene lost 2 bases, with 5 bases spanning the gap. In DNA, the CDR3 is TGTGCCAGCAGTTCCCCAAACACCGGGGAGCTGTTTTTT. Translating gives CASSSPNTGELFF.

This clone was observed a few times. Other DNA sequences in the same sample also yield this CDR3. The CDR3 DNA sequence: TGCGCCAGCAGCACCGGACAGGGGAAGAACACTGAAGCTTTCTTT. This gives the protein CASSTGQGKNTEAFF. The chain recombines TRBV5-1 with TRBJ1-1; 9 bases match TRBD1. V was pared by 4 bases and J by 1 base, with 5 bases of the junction left unmatched. Germline V CDR1 and CDR2: SGHRS, YFSETQ. This CDR3 has 15 residues.

The chain is built from TRBV18 and TRBJ1-1; D is ambiguous. The V gene's germline CDR1 is KGHSH and CDR2 LQKENI. This CDR3 contains 13 residues. V was clipped by 2 bases and J by 5 bases, with 9 bases between them. CDR3 amino acids: CASSPGRLTEAFF. The CDR3 DNA reads TGTGCCAGCTCACCAGGGAGGTTAACTGAAGCTTTCTTT.

This clone was observed a few times. This chain uses TRBV5-1 with TRBJ1-1; 11 nucleotides line up with TRBD1. The CDR3 is made up of 16 amino acids. V dropped 4 bases and J dropped 4; count of bases not matched to a gene: 9. Germline assignment: CDR1 SGHRS and CDR2 YFSETQ. The chain's CDR3 is CASSVGQGGLGTEAFF. The CDR3 nucleotides read TGCGCCAGCAGCGTGGGACAGGGGGGTTTGGGCACTGAAGCTTTCTTT. Filled out from reference TRBV5-1 and TRBJ1-1, the complete variable domain reads KAGVTQTPRYLIKTRGQQVTLSCSPISGHRSVSWYQQTPGQGLQFLFEYFSETQRNKGNFPGRFSGRQFSNSRSEMNVSTLELGDSALYLCASSVGQGGLGTEAFFGQGTRLTVV.

There are a few counts of this clone. V is TRBV5-1 and J is TRBJ2-7, with D possibly being TRBD1 (6 bases). Germline CDR1 and CDR2: SGHRS and YFSETQ. The V end was cut by 8 bases, the J end by 0 bases, with 15 bases between. The CDR3 consists of 14 residues. The CDR3 DNA is TGCGCCAGTACGACAGGTTTAAGCTCCTACGAGCAGTACTTC. Translated, it gives CASTTGLSSYEQYF.

This clone was observed a handful of times. The DNA of the CDR3 is TGTGCCAGCAGCTTACGGGGACAGGAAGACTATGGCTACACCTTC. Its protein product is CASSLRGQEDYGYTF. The genes are TRBV7-2 and TRBJ1-2; 8 nucleotides match TRBD1. The germline V gene has CDR1 SGHTA and CDR2 FQGNSA. The V segment lost 2 bases and the J segment 3 bases; nucleotides outside the gene matches: 5. The length of the CDR3 is 15 residues.

Only a few counts were recorded for this clone. V gene TRBV14 combines with J gene TRBJ1-4; 8 bases agree with TRBD1. The CDR3 extends over 14 amino acids. Trimming took 4 bases from V and 7 from J; bases not matched to a gene: 5. Germline CDR1 SGHDN, CDR2 FVKESK. The CDR3 DNA is TGTGCCAGCAGCCGACAGGGGTGGCGTGAAAAACTGTTTTTT. It encodes CASSRQGWREKLFF.